This passage covers 7 T cell receptor beta chains from one sample sequenced in a study of identical twins. TCRdb redid the calling of the 5' RACE reads with MiXCR, one entry per CDR3 protein. The table lists 1.5 million to 2 million distinct CDR3 sequences, about 32% of them singletons. The sample taken for sequencing was cord blood. Every receptor here comes from a newborn girl in good health.

With respect to this clonotype: Compared with germline, one end of the junction differs, possibly owing to a read error. The chain carries TRBV28 and TRBJ2-5, with D possibly matching TRBD1 (6 bases). Germline V CDR1 and CDR2: MDHEN, SYDVKM. This CDR3 is built from 12 residues. The CDR3 DNA reads as TGTGCCGGCAGTTTACTTCCAGGGACACGGTACTTC. It encodes CAGSLLPGTRYF.

This clonotype was observed at least ten times. The rearrangement links TRBV20-1 to TRBJ2-7; 7 nucleotides match TRBD1. The germline CDR1 and CDR2 sequences are DFQATT and SNEGSKA (reference sequence). The length of the CDR3 is 11 residues. After removal of 6 bases from V and 5 bases from J, the junction contained 4 bases not matched to a gene. The CDR3 is CSADRVNEQYF. The CDR3 DNA reads TGCAGTGCCGACAGGGTCAACGAGCAGTACTTC.

This clonotype was observed a few times. This chain connects TRBV2 to TRBJ2-5; TRBD2 matches 13 bases. There are 15 residues in the CDR3. Germline V gene sequence: CDR1 SNHLY, CDR2 FYNNEI. V trimming: 8 bases; J trimming: 4 bases; junction bases outside the gene matches: 7. CDR3 sequence (DNA): TGTGCCAGCGGGGAAAGGACTAGCGGGGGAGAGACCCAGTACTTC. This translates into CASGERTSGGETQYF.

As to this clonotype: The junction departs from the called germline gene at one end, perhaps through a read error. The chain employs TRBV6-2 or TRBV6-3 and TRBJ2-5, with 10 bases aligning to TRBD2. Per the germline V gene, CDR1 is MNHEY and CDR2 is SVGEGT. CDR3 length: 16 amino acids. The CDR3, as DNA: TGTGCCAGCAGTTTCCCTAGCGGGGGAGTACAAGAGGCCCAGTACTTC. This translates into CASSFPSGGVQEAQYF.

The rearrangement uses TRBV3-1 and TRBJ1-2; 8 bases match TRBD1. The CDR3 totals 15 residues. The J segment lost 2 bases and the V segment lost 4 bases, leaving 6 bases of the junction unmatched. The V gene's germline CDR1 is LGHDT and CDR2 YNNKEL (reference sequence). CDR3: CASSPAGTGNYGYTF. CDR3 DNA: TGTGCCAGCAGCCCCGCCGGGACAGGCAACTATGGCTACACCTTC.

This chain connects TRBV28 to TRBJ1-1, with a possible D match to TRBD1 (5 bases). Germline values: CDR1 MDHEN, CDR2 SYDVKM. The V end lost 5 bases, the J end lost 2 bases, and 15 bases lay between the germline ends. The length of the CDR3 is 15 residues. The CDR3 DNA reads as TGTGCCAGCAGTACCCGGGGCACGCGAAACACTGAAGCTTTCTTT. Translating gives CASSTRGTRNTEAFF. Based on the CDR3 plus reference TRBV28 and TRBJ1-1, the full variable domain is DVKVTQSSRYLVKRTGEKVFLECVQDMDHENMFWYRQDPGLGLRLIYFSYDVKMKEKGDIPEGYSVSREKKERFSLILESASTNQTSMYLCASSTRGTRNTEAFFGQGTRLTVV.

As concerns this clonotype: Germline and junction disagree at one end, which may indicate a read error. The J gene is TRBJ2-3, the V gene TRBV20-1; D gene uncertain. Germline V gives CDR1 DFQATT, CDR2 SNEGSKA (reference sequence). There are 15 residues in the CDR3. The CDR3 region has the DNA TGCAGTGCTAGAGATTTCAGGACCCCGAGAGATTCGCAGTATTTT. Its protein is CSARDFRTPRDSQYF.